The clone carrying this T cell receptor (beta chain) was found once. The length of the CDR3 is 16 residues. Germline assignment: CDR1 MDHEN and CDR2 SYDVKM. V shed 6 bases and J shed 1 base, with 17 bases lying between them. The record originates from a study of radiotherapy plus CTLA-4 blockade in lung cancer. Sequencing used immunoSEQ multiplex PCR; TCRdb keeps in-frame clones, though not all of them. The sample has approximately 47,000 clones, 82% seen once. The chain has TRBV28 and TRBJ2-3; D remains ambiguous. The origin of this receptor is a human donor with non-small cell lung cancer who had stable disease on radiotherapy plus ipilimumab. Sequencing used peripheral blood, obtained from a patient treated with radiotherapy plus ipilimumab. CDR3 residues: CASSRFLVPRTDTQYF. In nucleotides, the CDR3 is TGTGCCAGCAGCCGCTTTCTAGTACCCCGCACAGATACGCAGTATTTT.